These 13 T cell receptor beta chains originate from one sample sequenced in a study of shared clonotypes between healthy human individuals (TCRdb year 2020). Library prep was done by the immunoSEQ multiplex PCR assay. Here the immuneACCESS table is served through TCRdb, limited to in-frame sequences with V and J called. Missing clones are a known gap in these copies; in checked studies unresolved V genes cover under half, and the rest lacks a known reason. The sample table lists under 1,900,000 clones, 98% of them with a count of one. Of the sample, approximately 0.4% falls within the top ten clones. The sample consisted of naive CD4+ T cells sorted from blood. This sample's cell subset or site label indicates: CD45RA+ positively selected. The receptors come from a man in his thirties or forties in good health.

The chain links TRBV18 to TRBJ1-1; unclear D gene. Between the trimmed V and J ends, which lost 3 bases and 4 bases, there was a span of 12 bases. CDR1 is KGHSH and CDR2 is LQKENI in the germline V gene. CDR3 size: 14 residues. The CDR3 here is CASSPVGKGTEAFF. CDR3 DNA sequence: TGTGCCAGCTCACCTGTAGGGAAAGGCACTGAAGCTTTCTTT.

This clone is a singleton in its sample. For the CDR3, the DNA is TGTGCCAGCAGTCAACCGGGACCATACTACGAGCAGTACTTC. Protein: CASSQPGPYYEQYF. The chain couples TRBV6-6 to TRBJ2-7; either TRBD1 or TRBD2 may fit D (5 bases each). The CDR3 is made up of 14 amino acids. V lost 5 bases to trimming and J lost 3 bases, with 14 bases between them. Germline values: CDR1 MNHNY, CDR2 SVGAGI (reference sequence).

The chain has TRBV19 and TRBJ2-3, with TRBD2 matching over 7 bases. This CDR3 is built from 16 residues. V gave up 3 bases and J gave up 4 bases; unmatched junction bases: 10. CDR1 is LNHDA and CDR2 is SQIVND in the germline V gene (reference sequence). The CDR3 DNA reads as TGTGCCAGTAGTATGACGGCGGGAGCCGGCGCAGATACGCAGTATTTT. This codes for CASSMTAGAGADTQYF.

As DNA, the CDR3 is TGTGCCAGCCTGAAAGATACGCAGTATTTT. Its translation: CASLKDTQYF. The V gene is TRBV2, the J gene TRBJ2-3; D gene unclear. Germline assignment: CDR1 SNHLY and CDR2 FYNNEI. This CDR3 region has 10 residues. V lost 8 bases to trimming and J lost 5 bases, with 5 bases between them.

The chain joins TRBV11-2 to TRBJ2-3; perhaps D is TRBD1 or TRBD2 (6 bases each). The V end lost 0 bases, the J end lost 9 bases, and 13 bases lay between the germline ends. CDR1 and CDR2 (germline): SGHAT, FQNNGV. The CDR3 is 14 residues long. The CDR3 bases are TGTGCCAGCAGCTTAGACGGTACAGGGAGGACGCAGTATTTT. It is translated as CASSLDGTGRTQYF.

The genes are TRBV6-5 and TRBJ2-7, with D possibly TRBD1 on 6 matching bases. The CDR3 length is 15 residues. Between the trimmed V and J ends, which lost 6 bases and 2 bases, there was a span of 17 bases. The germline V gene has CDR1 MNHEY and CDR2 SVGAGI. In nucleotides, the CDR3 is TGTGCCAGCAGGGCCGCCGGGACACATCCCTACGAGCAGTACTTC. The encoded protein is CASRAAGTHPYEQYF.

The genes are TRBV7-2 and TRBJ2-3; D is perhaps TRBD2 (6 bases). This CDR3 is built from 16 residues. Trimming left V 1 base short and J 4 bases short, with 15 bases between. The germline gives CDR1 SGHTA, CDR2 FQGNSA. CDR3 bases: TGTGCCAGCAGCTTAGGGGCGGGGATTGTGGCAGATACGCAGTATTTT. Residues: CASSLGAGIVADTQYF.

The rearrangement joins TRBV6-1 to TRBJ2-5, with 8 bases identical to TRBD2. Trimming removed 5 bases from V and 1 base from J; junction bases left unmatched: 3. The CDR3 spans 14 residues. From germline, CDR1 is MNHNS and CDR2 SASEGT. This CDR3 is CASSSGGAQETQYF. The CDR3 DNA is TGTGCCAGCAGTAGCGGGGGCGCCCAAGAGACCCAGTACTTC.

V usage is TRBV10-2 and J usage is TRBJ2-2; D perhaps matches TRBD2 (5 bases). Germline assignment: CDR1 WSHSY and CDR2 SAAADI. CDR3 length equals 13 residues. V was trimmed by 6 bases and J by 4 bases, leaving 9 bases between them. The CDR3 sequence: CASRDSFTGELFF. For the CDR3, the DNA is TGCGCCAGCAGGGACTCATTCACCGGGGAGCTGTTTTTT.

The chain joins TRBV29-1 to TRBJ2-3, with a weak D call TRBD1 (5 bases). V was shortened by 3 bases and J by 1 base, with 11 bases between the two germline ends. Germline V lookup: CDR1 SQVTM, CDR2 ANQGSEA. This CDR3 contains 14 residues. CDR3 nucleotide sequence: TGCAGCGTTGAGTCCGGACACCGCACAGATACGCAGTATTTT. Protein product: CSVESGHRTDTQYF.

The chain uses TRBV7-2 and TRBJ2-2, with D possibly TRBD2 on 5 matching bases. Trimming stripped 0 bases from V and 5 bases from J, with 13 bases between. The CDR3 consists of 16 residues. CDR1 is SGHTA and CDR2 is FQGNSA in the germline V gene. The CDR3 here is CASSLAKGARTGELFF. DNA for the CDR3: TGTGCCAGCAGCTTAGCGAAGGGAGCCCGTACCGGGGAGCTGTTTTTT.

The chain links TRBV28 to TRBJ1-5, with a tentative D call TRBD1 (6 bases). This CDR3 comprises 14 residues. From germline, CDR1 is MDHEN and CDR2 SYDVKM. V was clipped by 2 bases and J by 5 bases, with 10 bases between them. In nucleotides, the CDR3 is TGTGCCAGCAGTTTACAGGGGTTTGATCAGCCCCAGCATTTT. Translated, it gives CASSLQGFDQPQHF.

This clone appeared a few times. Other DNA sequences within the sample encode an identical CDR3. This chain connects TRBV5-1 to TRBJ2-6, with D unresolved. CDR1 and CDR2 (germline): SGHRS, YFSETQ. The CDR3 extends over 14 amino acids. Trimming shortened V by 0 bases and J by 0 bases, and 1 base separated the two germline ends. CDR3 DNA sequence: TGCGCCAGCAGCTTGGTCTCTGGGGCCAACGTCCTGACTTTC. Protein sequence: CASSLVSGANVLTF.